The present TCR beta chain was sequenced within a study of control samples from healthy donors and cancer patients. Germline CDR1 is LNHDA and CDR2 is SQIVND (reference sequence). Between the trimmed V and J ends, which lost 3 bases and 0 bases, there was a span of 14 bases. The CDR3 has 17 amino acids. Here immunoSEQ multiplex PCR was the method, and the copy in TCRdb shows in-frame clones only, minus some. The table includes around 150,000 clones, approximately 96% detected once. This rearrangement joins TRBV19 to TRBJ2-2, with D possibly TRBD1 on 5 matching bases. The receptor was derived from a woman in her 30s in good health. Sequenced material: blood. The CDR3, as DNA: TGTGCCAGTAGTATTGCGGCAGGGTTGGCGAACACCGGGGAGCTGTTTTTT. Amino acid sequence: CASSIAAGLANTGELFF.